One sample yielded the 30 T cell receptor beta chains listed below, sequenced in a study of OX40 agonist ivuxolimab in advanced cancers. This table comes from immunoSEQ multiplex PCR, and its TCRdb copy is limited to in-frame clones, with some not included. The data show about 94,000 clones, 70% to 90% seen once. This specimen was CD4+ or CD8+ T cells sorted from blood, taken in a trial of the OX40 agonist ivuxolimab. These receptors all stem from an adult with an advanced solid tumor such as melanoma, head and neck, liver or kidney cancer.

The DNA of the CDR3 is TGTGCCTGGAAGTGGGGGGGGGAGACCCAGTACTTC. Amino acid sequence: CAWKWGGETQYF. The J gene is TRBJ2-5, the V gene TRBV30; 7 positions agree with TRBD2. Germline CDR1 reads GTSNPN; CDR2 reads SVGIG (reference sequence). The CDR3 length is 12 residues. V was clipped by 4 bases and J by 5 bases; unmatched bases: 4.

The chain employs TRBV7-9 and TRBJ1-1, with D perhaps matching TRBD1 (6 bases). There are 16 residues in the CDR3. Trimming left V 5 bases short and J 5 bases short, with 21 bases between. Germline CDR1 SEHNR, CDR2 FQNEAQ (reference sequence). The CDR3 loop is CASSRGARGAGTEAFF. The CDR3 DNA follows: TGTGCCAGCAGCCGGGGCGCGCGGGGGGCCGGGACTGAAGCTTTCTTT. The whole variable domain, filled in from reference TRBV7-9 and TRBJ1-1, reads DTGVSQNPRHKITKRGQNVTFRCDPISEHNRLYWYRQTLGQGPEFLTYFQNEAQLEKSRLLSDRFSAERPKGSFSTLEIQRTEQGDSAMYLCASSRGARGAGTEAFFGQGTRLTVV.

CDR3 region: CASSQIRAGRENTEAFF. The CDR3 DNA reads TGCGCCAGCAGTCAAATACGAGCAGGGCGGGAGAACACTGAAGCTTTCTTT. V gene TRBV23-1 combines with J gene TRBJ1-1; perhaps TRBD1 as D (5 bases). TRBV23-1 counts as an open reading frame of uncertain function. V lost 2 bases, J lost 1 base, and 17 bases lay in between. This CDR3 has 17 residues.

The V gene is TRBV7-8, the J gene TRBJ1-6; 9 bases are shared with TRBD1. The CDR3 spans 17 residues. From germline, CDR1 is SGHVS and CDR2 FQNEAQ. With V trimmed by 5 bases and J by 7 bases, 12 bases remained unmatched. The CDR3 sequence: CASSAPGQGAWNSPLHF. The CDR3 DNA sequence: TGTGCCAGCAGCGCACCGGGACAGGGCGCTTGGAATTCACCCCTCCACTTT.

The chain recombines TRBV10-3 with TRBJ2-3, with TRBD2 matching over 7 bases. The CDR3 is made up of 16 amino acids. Trimming took 6 bases from V and 1 from J; bases not matched to a gene: 10. CDR1 is ENHRY and CDR2 is SYGVKD in the germline V gene. The CDR3 loop is CAIRGSASGGTDTQYF. The CDR3 region has the DNA TGTGCCATCAGAGGATCCGCTAGCGGAGGCACAGATACGCAGTATTTT.

The chain combines TRBV11-3 with TRBJ2-1; 10 bases line up with TRBD2. This CDR3 comprises 16 residues. Germline trimming cut 1 base from V and 4 bases from J; bases unmatched to any gene: 4. CDR1 is SGHNT, CDR2 YENEEA, per germline. The CDR3 here is CASSLGPSGGYNEQFF. Here the CDR3 DNA reads TGTGCCAGCAGCTTAGGCCCTAGCGGGGGATACAATGAGCAGTTCTTC.

This clone was seen just once. J is TRBJ2-5 and V is TRBV19; TRBD2 matches 10 bases. The V gene's germline CDR1 is LNHDA and CDR2 SQIVND (reference sequence). V lost 6 bases to trimming and J lost 5 bases; unmatched junction nucleotides: 9. The CDR3 is 15 amino acids. In DNA form, the CDR3 reads TGTGCCAGTAGCATCCGCCGGGGACTAGCGGAGACCCAGTACTTC. Its protein product is CASSIRRGLAETQYF.

The chain joins TRBV5-1 to TRBJ2-5; 11 bases match TRBD2. This CDR3 region has 15 residues. Germline loops: CDR1 SGHRS, CDR2 YFSETQ. The J segment lost 2 bases and the V segment lost 4 bases, leaving 4 bases of the junction unmatched. The DNA of the CDR3 is TGCGCCAGCAGCGATTTAGCGGGGGGGCAAGAGACCCAGTACTTC. Protein product: CASSDLAGGQETQYF.

This chain links TRBV10-3 with TRBJ2-5; 7 positions match TRBD1. With V trimmed by 3 bases and J by 3 bases, 19 bases remained unmatched. Germline V gene sequence: CDR1 ENHRY, CDR2 SYGVKD. The CDR3 totals 19 residues. CDR3 in amino acids: CAISDFSVLPGQTKETQYF. The CDR3 DNA is TGTGCCATCAGTGATTTCTCCGTCTTACCGGGACAGACCAAAGAGACCCAGTACTTC.

This chain connects TRBV5-1 to TRBJ2-3; no reliable D call. Trimming shortened V by 0 bases and J by 2 bases, and 7 bases separated the two germline ends. The CDR3 loop spans 14 amino acids. From germline, CDR1 is SGHRS and CDR2 YFSETQ. The DNA for the CDR3 is TGCGCCAGCAGCTTGGCGGCCTTCACAGATACGCAGTATTTT. Protein sequence: CASSLAAFTDTQYF.

The rearrangement joins TRBV6-6 to TRBJ2-7, with D perhaps matching TRBD1 (6 bases). CDR3 size: 15 residues. The ends were cut back, 5 bases at V and 2 bases at J, with 16 bases in the middle. Germline V lookup: CDR1 MNHNY, CDR2 SVGAGI (reference sequence). CDR3 coding DNA: TGTGCCAGCAGTGGAGACTACAGGGAAGCCTACGAGCAGTACTTC. Protein sequence: CASSGDYREAYEQYF.

The chain carries TRBV5-6 and TRBJ2-7; D call uncertain. Germline loops: CDR1 SGHDT, CDR2 YYEEEE. This CDR3 spans 12 amino acids. The ends were cut back, 4 bases at V and 7 bases at J, with 12 bases in the middle. The CDR3: CASSLQPREQYF. The CDR3 bases are TGTGCCAGCAGCCTCCAGCCTAGGGAGCAGTACTTC.

V gene TRBV10-3 combines with J gene TRBJ2-2, with D possibly matching TRBD1 (6 bases). The CDR3 is 14 amino acids. V lost 7 bases and J lost 5, with 14 bases in between. CDR1 is ENHRY and CDR2 is SYGVKD in the germline V gene. DNA of the CDR3: TGTGCCATCACCGGGACAAGGTTTACCGGGGAGCTGTTTTTT. This encodes CAITGTRFTGELFF.

The chain has TRBV6-5 and TRBJ2-2; TRBD2 might be the D (5 bases). V was clipped by 7 bases and J by 3 bases, with 6 bases between them. CDR1 is MNHEY and CDR2 is SVGAGI in the germline V gene. CDR3 size: 12 residues. CDR3 bases: TGTGCCAGCATGAGGGACACCGGGGAGCTGTTTTTT. Amino acids: CASMRDTGELFF.

V is TRBV27 and J is TRBJ2-1; tentatively, D is TRBD1 (5 bases). Trimming left V 7 bases short and J 3 bases short, with 10 bases between. Germline CDR1 reads MNHEY; CDR2 reads SMNVEV (reference sequence). This CDR3 region has 13 residues. The CDR3 region is CASKRDSYNEQFF. In DNA form, the CDR3 reads TGTGCCAGCAAGCGAGACAGCTACAATGAGCAGTTCTTC.

J is TRBJ1-6 and V is TRBV6-1; no clear D gene. V gave up 0 bases and J gave up 9 bases, with 15 bases separating them. Germline lookup yields CDR1 MNHNS and CDR2 SASEGT. The CDR3 is 16 residues long. CDR3: CASSEALKPTGSPLHF. The CDR3 DNA reads as TGTGCCAGCAGTGAAGCCCTGAAACCTACGGGTTCACCCCTCCACTTT.

The chain joins TRBV25-1 to TRBJ2-3; D is unresolved. CDR1 and CDR2 (germline): MGHDK, SYGVNS. V was cut by 4 bases and J by 3 bases, with 11 bases left in between. CDR3 length: 14 amino acids. The CDR3: CASSVALGTDTQYF. DNA for the CDR3: TGTGCCAGCAGTGTCGCTCTCGGGACAGATACGCAGTATTTT.

The rearrangement joins TRBV4-1 to TRBJ2-5; the D gene is possibly TRBD1 (5 bases). The CDR3 loop spans 15 amino acids. Germline V CDR1 and CDR2: MGHRA, YSYEKL. V lost 3 bases to trimming and J lost 4 bases, with 15 bases between them. Here the CDR3 reads CASSQSSPQGETQYF. CDR3 coding DNA: TGCGCCAGCAGCCAGTCTTCTCCCCAGGGAGAGACCCAGTACTTC.

The CDR3 loop reads CSALRDTSTGELFF. CDR3 bases: TGCAGCGCCCTAAGGGACACCTCCACCGGGGAGCTGTTTTTT. The rearrangement links TRBV29-1 to TRBJ2-2; a possible D gene is TRBD1 (6 bases). Trimming took off 7 bases at V and 4 bases at J, with 16 bases between the two ends. The CDR3 totals 14 residues. The germline gives CDR1 SQVTM, CDR2 ANQGSEA.

This chain uses TRBV6-1 with TRBJ1-3; maybe TRBD1 (6 bases). Trimming pared 6 bases from V and 3 bases from J, leaving 15 bases between. Germline V gene data show CDR1 as MNHNS and CDR2 as SASEGT. The CDR3 is made up of 15 amino acids. CDR3 amino acids: CASRDDRTYGNTIYF. Here the CDR3 DNA reads TGTGCCAGCAGGGACGACAGGACTTATGGAAACACCATATATTTT.

This chain uses TRBV6-1 with TRBJ1-2; D might be TRBD1 (6 bases). The CDR3 runs to 16 residues. Trimming left V 4 bases short and J 0 bases short, with 15 bases between. Germline V CDR1 and CDR2: MNHNS, SASEGT. This chain's CDR3 is CASSGDILIANYGYTF. The CDR3 nucleotides are TGTGCCAGCAGTGGGGACATTTTAATCGCTAACTATGGCTACACCTTC.

V and J are TRBV27 and TRBJ1-1, with 10 bases fitting TRBD1. Trimming at V came to 0 bases and at J to 4 bases, leaving 8 bases not matched to a gene. The CDR3 is 17 amino acids. The germline gives CDR1 MNHEY, CDR2 SMNVEV (reference sequence). Written as DNA, the CDR3 is TGTGCCAGCAGTTTATCGGGGACAGGGGTCCGCGGCACTGAAGCTTTCTTT. Encoded protein: CASSLSGTGVRGTEAFF.

The chain employs TRBV28 and TRBJ2-7; D is uncertain. The V and J ends lost 8 bases and 2 bases respectively, with 22 bases between them. CDR3 length: 16 amino acids. CDR1 and CDR2 (germline): MDHEN, SYDVKM. The CDR3, as DNA: TGTGCCAGCCTTCACACTCCCCGGTTAACTCCCTACGAGCAGTACTTC. It encodes CASLHTPRLTPYEQYF.

Details on this clone: The sample contains more than one DNA sequence encoding this CDR3. The V call is TRBV5-1, the J call TRBJ1-2; D is undetermined. V shed 0 bases and J shed 2 bases, with 5 bases lying between them. CDR3 length equals 13 residues. Germline loops: CDR1 SGHRS, CDR2 YFSETQ. CDR3 DNA: TGCGCCAGCAGCTTGGACGGGAACTATGGCTACACCTTC. This codes for CASSLDGNYGYTF.

The chain couples TRBV27 to TRBJ2-6; the D is unclear. CDR1 and CDR2 (germline): MNHEY, SMNVEV (reference sequence). This CDR3 has 16 residues. Between the trimmed V and J ends, which lost 2 bases and 0 bases, there was a span of 8 bases. CDR3 nucleotide sequence: TGTGCCAGCAGTTTAAGCCAGACCTCTGGGGCCAACGTCCTGACTTTC. Encoded protein: CASSLSQTSGANVLTF.

V gene TRBV19 combines with J gene TRBJ2-5; D is possibly TRBD2 (5 bases). The CDR3 contains 13 residues. V lost 6 bases, J lost 5 bases, and 13 bases lay in between. Germline loops: CDR1 LNHDA, CDR2 SQIVND (reference sequence). The CDR3 here is CASSARGGETQYF. CDR3 in DNA: TGTGCCAGTAGCGCCCGGGGTGGCGAGACCCAGTACTTC.

In nucleotides, the CDR3 is TGTGCCAGCAGCCCCCCTAGTGTTCACTACGAGCAGTACTTC. Its translation: CASSPPSVHYEQYF. The rearrangement links TRBV7-9 to TRBJ2-7; D unclear. V lost 5 bases and J 3 bases, leaving 14 bases between the germline ends. Germline-derived CDR1 and CDR2 are SEHNR and FQNEAQ (reference sequence). The CDR3 spans 14 residues.

V usage is TRBV5-6 and J usage is TRBJ1-6; TRBD1 agrees at 8 bases. V dropped 4 bases and J dropped 4; count of bases not matched to a gene: 7. This CDR3 has 16 amino acids. Germline-derived CDR1 and CDR2 are SGHDT and YYEEEE. In DNA, the CDR3 is TGTGCCAGCAGCGAAGACAGGGGCCGTTATAATTCACCCCTCCACTTT. Translated, it gives CASSEDRGRYNSPLHF.

This clone showed up just once. The V and J genes are TRBV7-2 and TRBJ1-3, with D maybe TRBD1 (5 bases). Germline loops: CDR1 SGHTA, CDR2 FQGNSA. The CDR3 consists of 15 residues. V was pared by 5 bases and J by 4 bases, with 15 bases between. CDR3 amino acids: CASSQPGPGGNTIYF. For the CDR3, the DNA is TGTGCCAGCAGCCAGCCAGGGCCGGGAGGAAACACCATATATTTT.

The rearrangement joins TRBV11-2 to TRBJ2-5, with TRBD2 identical over 12 bases. There are 15 residues in the CDR3. Germline trimming cut 5 bases from V and 5 bases from J; bases unmatched to any gene: 6. The germline V gene has CDR1 SGHAT and CDR2 FQNNGV. The CDR3 loop is CASSNRGTSGETQYF. In DNA form, the CDR3 reads TGTGCCAGCAGCAACCGAGGGACTAGCGGGGAGACCCAGTACTTC.